This T cell receptor beta chain was observed in a study of blood T cell repertoires in COVID-19. About the research overall: PBMCs, B-cell-depleted T cells, or T cells were the source of the cDNA or gDNA that made up the material.

Method: immunoSEQ multiplex PCR; TCRdb's copy keeps in-frame clones and lacks some. Of under 250,000 clones in the sample, roughly 87% were seen once. In this sample, this clone turned up once. Germline V lookup: CDR1 LGHDT, CDR2 YNNKEL (reference sequence). The germline V and J ends were trimmed by 5 bases and 3 bases, with 18 bases remaining between them. This CDR3 has 16 amino acids. This clonotype was obtained from a man aged 18 to 35 with active or convalescent COVID-19. Material: peripheral blood. The rearrangement uses TRBV3-1 (or the pseudogene TRBV3-2) and TRBJ2-3; possibly TRBD1 or TRBD2 for D (7 bases each). The CDR3 DNA sequence: TGTGCCAGCAGCAAAGCGGGACAGAAGGTAACAGATACGCAGTATTTT. Translated: CASSKAGQKVTDTQYF.